This TCR beta chain stems from a study of blood T cell repertoires in COVID-19. Original processing methods: Estimation of nucleated cell counts relied on the amplification of reference gene primers. Sequencing used immunoSEQ multiplex PCR; TCRdb keeps in-frame clones, though not all of them. Clone size and V and J calls were adopted from that table, with D and trimming inferred from the DNA. The sample lists fewer than 200,000 clones, 70% to 90% occurring once. V shed 5 bases and J 1 base; nucleotides not matched to a gene: 9. CDR1 SGHAT and CDR2 FQNNGV come from the germline V gene. The CDR3 covers 16 residues. Individuals aged 18 to 89 years were recruited from 24 US areas. Participants' reported clinical history set cohort assignment. Recovery among Cohort 3 donors was established by two negative PCRs, clearance, or symptom resolution.

This chain links TRBV11-2 with TRBJ1-1; 8 bases align to TRBD1. The receptor comes from a woman aged 45-59 years who had recovered from COVID-19. The sample comprised PBMCs or T cells enriched from blood (not recorded which). The CDR3 DNA reads as TGTGCCAGCAGCGTCAGACTAGGACAGGGGAACACTGAAGCTTTCTTT. It translates to CASSVRLGQGNTEAFF.